This T cell receptor (beta chain) is from a study of blood T cell repertoires in COVID-19. Turning to the study itself: T cells, B-cell-depleted T cells, or PBMCs provided the cDNA or gDNA that served as material.

TCRdb's copy holds only in-frame clones and misses some; the assay was immunoSEQ multiplex PCR. This sample has approximately 220,000 clones, with under 90% found just once. V was clipped by 4 bases and J by 5 bases, with 21 bases between them. The germline V gene encodes CDR1 SGHRS and CDR2 YFSETQ. CDR3 length: 16 amino acids. The sequence came from a woman aged 55 to 70 who had recovered from COVID-19. Sample: peripheral blood. The chain is built from TRBV5-1 and TRBJ2-5; perhaps TRBD1 as D (6 bases). The CDR3 protein is CASSILRWGQGETQYF. CDR3 coding DNA: TGCGCCAGCAGCATCCTCAGGTGGGGGCAGGGGGAGACCCAGTACTTC.